The rows below give T cell receptor beta chains drawn from one sample of a study of OX40 agonist ivuxolimab in advanced cancers. Produced via immunoSEQ multiplex PCR; TCRdb's table is partial and in-frame only. The sample consists of tens of thousands of clones, almost 90% of them appearing once. The specimen comprised CD4+ or CD8+ T cells sorted from blood, sampled in a trial of the OX40 agonist ivuxolimab. Receptors were obtained from an adult with an advanced solid tumor such as melanoma, head and neck, liver or kidney cancer. Each CDR3 is given with its conserved first and last residue. Each record gives: J gene, V gene, CDR3 length, D gene, clone size, CDR3 DNA, CDR3 protein. D genes are given only for firm matches. Part of the rows lack a size; the others show once, few, many or a class for expanded clones.

j_call: TRBJ2-7
v_call: TRBV6-5
cdr3_length: 13
d_call: TRBD2
clone_size: NA
cdr3_nt: TGTGCCAGCAGCCGACTAGCGGGAGGCGAGCAGTACTTC
cdr3_aa: CASSRLAGGEQYF

j_call: TRBJ2-3
v_call: TRBV7-2
cdr3_length: 15
d_call: NA
clone_size: NA
cdr3_nt: TGTGCCAGCATCCGACGTGCCGGGAGTACAGATACGCAGTATTTT
cdr3_aa: CASIRRAGSTDTQYF

j_call: TRBJ1-1
v_call: TRBV28
cdr3_length: 13
d_call: TRBD1
clone_size: NA
cdr3_nt: TGTGCCAGCAGTCAAAGACAGGGGGCCCGGGCTTTCTTT
cdr3_aa: CASSQRQGARAFF

j_call: TRBJ2-1
v_call: TRBV18
cdr3_length: 13
d_call: NA
clone_size: few
cdr3_nt: TGTGCCAGCTCACCAGGGGGTTACAATGAGCAGTTCTTC
cdr3_aa: CASSPGGYNEQFF

j_call: TRBJ2-7
v_call: TRBV29-1
cdr3_length: 12
d_call: NA
clone_size: NA
cdr3_nt: TGCAGCGCGGTAGGATTAAACTACGAGCAGTACTTC
cdr3_aa: CSAVGLNYEQYF

j_call: TRBJ1-5
v_call: TRBV18
cdr3_length: 16
d_call: TRBD1
clone_size: NA
cdr3_nt: TGTGCCAGCTCACTCTCAGGGGGGGAAGGCAATCAGCCCCAGCATTTT
cdr3_aa: CASSLSGGEGNQPQHF

j_call: TRBJ1-1
v_call: TRBV7-9
cdr3_length: 14
d_call: NA
clone_size: NA
cdr3_nt: TGTGCCAGCAGCTGGGCGCAGGGGAACACTGAAGCTTTCTTT
cdr3_aa: CASSWAQGNTEAFF

j_call: TRBJ2-7
v_call: TRBV27
cdr3_length: 14
d_call: NA
clone_size: NA
cdr3_nt: TGTGCCAGCAGCCGGGACAATACGAAAAGGGAGCAGTACTTC
cdr3_aa: CASSRDNTKREQYF

j_call: TRBJ2-1
v_call: TRBV7-2
cdr3_length: 13
d_call: TRBD2
clone_size: NA
cdr3_nt: TGTGCCAGCAGCCCCCGTGAACTAGCGGGATTAGTCTTC
cdr3_aa: CASSPRELAGLVF

j_call: TRBJ2-1
v_call: TRBV7-8
cdr3_length: 14
d_call: NA
clone_size: NA
cdr3_nt: TGTGCCAGCGCTGGGGGCGGGATATACAATGAGCAGTTCTTC
cdr3_aa: CASAGGGIYNEQFF

j_call: TRBJ1-5
v_call: TRBV19
cdr3_length: 14
d_call: NA
clone_size: NA
cdr3_nt: TGTGCCAGTAGTACCCGACAGTTGTTTCAGCCCCAGCATTTT
cdr3_aa: CASSTRQLFQPQHF

j_call: TRBJ1-2
v_call: TRBV6-5
cdr3_length: 14
d_call: TRBD1
clone_size: NA
cdr3_nt: TGTGCCAGCACCAGGGACAGGGGTAGCTATGGCTACACCTTC
cdr3_aa: CASTRDRGSYGYTF

j_call: TRBJ2-3
v_call: TRBV27
cdr3_length: 15
d_call: NA
clone_size: NA
cdr3_nt: TGTGCCAGCAGTCGGGACCGCCAGTTCTCAGATACGCAGTATTTT
cdr3_aa: CASSRDRQFSDTQYF

j_call: TRBJ1-1
v_call: TRBV28
cdr3_length: 12
d_call: TRBD1
clone_size: NA
cdr3_nt: TGTGCCATTGACAGGGGGCTTCCTGAAGCTTTCTTT
cdr3_aa: CAIDRGLPEAFF

j_call: TRBJ2-7
v_call: TRBV19
cdr3_length: 16
d_call: TRBD2
clone_size: NA
cdr3_nt: TGTGCCAGTAGTAGGACGACTAGCGGGAGATCCTACGAGCAGTACTTC
cdr3_aa: CASSRTTSGRSYEQYF

j_call: TRBJ2-1
v_call: TRBV29-1
cdr3_length: 14
d_call: NA
clone_size: few
cdr3_nt: TGCAGCGTTGAAGCCCCAGCGAGAGGCAATGAGCAGTTCTTC
cdr3_aa: CSVEAPARGNEQFF

j_call: TRBJ1-5
v_call: TRBV18
cdr3_length: 12
d_call: NA
clone_size: NA
cdr3_nt: TGTGCCAGCTCACCGGGGACTGTTCCCCAGCATTTT
cdr3_aa: CASSPGTVPQHF

j_call: TRBJ2-7
v_call: TRBV28
cdr3_length: 14
d_call: TRBD1
clone_size: NA
cdr3_nt: TGTGCCAGCAACCCTGGGACAGCGGCTTACGAGCAGTACTTC
cdr3_aa: CASNPGTAAYEQYF

j_call: TRBJ2-1
v_call: TRBV30
cdr3_length: 13
d_call: TRBD1
clone_size: NA
cdr3_nt: TGTGCCTGGAGCCCCCACAGGGGACATGAGCAGTTCTTC
cdr3_aa: CAWSPHRGHEQFF

j_call: TRBJ2-7
v_call: TRBV11-2
cdr3_length: 13
d_call: TRBD2
clone_size: NA
cdr3_nt: TGTGCCAGCAGCTTGGCTAGCGGGACTGAGCAGTACTTC
cdr3_aa: CASSLASGTEQYF

j_call: TRBJ2-1
v_call: TRBV27
cdr3_length: 13
d_call: TRBD2
clone_size: NA
cdr3_nt: TGTGCCAGCAGTCCAAGTCAGCGGGGGGTGCAGTTCTTC
cdr3_aa: CASSPSQRGVQFF

j_call: TRBJ1-1
v_call: TRBV5-1
cdr3_length: 15
d_call: NA
clone_size: NA
cdr3_nt: TGCGCCAGCAGCTTGACGACGTCGGGGAACACTGAAGCTTTCTTT
cdr3_aa: CASSLTTSGNTEAFF

j_call: TRBJ1-2
v_call: TRBV19
cdr3_length: 14
d_call: NA
clone_size: NA
cdr3_nt: TGTGCCAGTAGTACCGGGACGGTAAACTATGGCTACACCTTC
cdr3_aa: CASSTGTVNYGYTF

j_call: TRBJ1-4
v_call: TRBV4-2
cdr3_length: 16
d_call: NA
clone_size: NA
cdr3_nt: TGTGCCAGCAGCCAAGATGGGCAGAGAACTAATGAAAAACTGTTTTTT
cdr3_aa: CASSQDGQRTNEKLFF

j_call: TRBJ2-3
v_call: TRBV5-5
cdr3_length: 14
d_call: NA
clone_size: NA
cdr3_nt: TGTGCCAGCAGCTTAACCGTGGGGGGAGATACGCAGTATTTT
cdr3_aa: CASSLTVGGDTQYF

j_call: TRBJ2-3
v_call: TRBV29-1
cdr3_length: 13
d_call: NA
clone_size: NA
cdr3_nt: TGCAGCGCCTCGACGGGCCCTGGGACGGCGCAGTATTTT
cdr3_aa: CSASTGPGTAQYF

j_call: TRBJ2-7
v_call: TRBV10-3
cdr3_length: 14
d_call: TRBD2
clone_size: NA
cdr3_nt: TGTGCCATCAGTGGAGCGGGAGGACCAGACGAGCAGTACTTC
cdr3_aa: CAISGAGGPDEQYF

j_call: TRBJ2-7
v_call: TRBV28
cdr3_length: 14
d_call: TRBD1
clone_size: NA
cdr3_nt: TGTGCCAGCAGTTACAGGGACAGGGTCCACGAGCAGTACTTC
cdr3_aa: CASSYRDRVHEQYF

j_call: TRBJ2-2
v_call: TRBV5-4
cdr3_length: 15
d_call: TRBD1
clone_size: NA
cdr3_nt: TGTGCCAGCAGCTCACAGGGGGCAGGAACCGGGGAGCTGTTTTTT
cdr3_aa: CASSSQGAGTGELFF

j_call: TRBJ1-4
v_call: TRBV6-6
cdr3_length: 15
d_call: TRBD1
clone_size: NA
cdr3_nt: TGTGCCACCGGGGACACAGGGGCAACTAATGAAAAACTGTTTTTT
cdr3_aa: CATGDTGATNEKLFF

j_call: TRBJ2-3
v_call: TRBV10-3
cdr3_length: 14
d_call: NA
clone_size: NA
cdr3_nt: TGTGCCATCAGTGAATGGGATCAGGCCGATACGCAGTATTTT
cdr3_aa: CAISEWDQADTQYF

j_call: TRBJ2-3
v_call: TRBV18
cdr3_length: 15
d_call: NA
clone_size: NA
cdr3_nt: TGTGCCAGCTCACCTACGACGATTAGCACAGATACGCAGTATTTT
cdr3_aa: CASSPTTISTDTQYF

j_call: TRBJ1-5
v_call: TRBV9
cdr3_length: 15
d_call: TRBD1
clone_size: NA
cdr3_nt: TGTGCCAGCAGCGTAGAGGGACAGGGGGATCAGCCCCAGCATTTT
cdr3_aa: CASSVEGQGDQPQHF

j_call: TRBJ2-1
v_call: TRBV7-6
cdr3_length: 19
d_call: TRBD2
clone_size: NA
cdr3_nt: TGTGCCAGCAGCTTAGACAGCGGGAGATTTCTTACTACCTACAATGAGCAGTTCTTC
cdr3_aa: CASSLDSGRFLTTYNEQFF

j_call: TRBJ1-6
v_call: TRBV5-1
cdr3_length: 13
d_call: NA
clone_size: NA
cdr3_nt: TGCGCCAGCAGCTCGGACGCTAATTCACCCCTCCACTTT
cdr3_aa: CASSSDANSPLHF